This T cell receptor (beta chain) was identified during a study of shared clonotypes between healthy human individuals. V shed 5 bases and J shed 0 bases, with 14 bases lying between them. This CDR3 comprises 15 residues. Germline V gene sequence: CDR1 MNHEY, CDR2 SMNVEV (reference sequence). Terminally differentiated effector memory CD45RA+ cells were excluded by CCR7 positive selection of CD45RO-negative cells. General study points: The generation probabilities recorded for non-shared clonotypes fell below those of clonotypes shared by all four donors. The sampled material consisted only of blood, and tissue repertoires are likely to differ.

Concerning this clone: The target antigen is unknown.

Sequenced by immunoSEQ multiplex PCR; TCRdb stores in-frame clones only, minus some. Counted here are some 2 million clones, about 95% occurring once; the ten biggest clones make up 0.9% to 1.5%. This TCR came from a man between 18 and 29 years old in good health. Sequenced: naive CD8+ T cells sorted from blood. This chain links TRBV27 with TRBJ2-7; D unclear. CDR3 region: CASSQRGSASYEQYF. In DNA form, the CDR3 reads TGTGCCAGCAGTCAACGTGGGTCGGCCTCCTACGAGCAGTACTTC.